The next 20 T cell receptor beta chains were all read from a single sample in a study of T cells after somatic rescue of genetic block. Clones were sequenced by immunoSEQ multiplex PCR, and TCRdb holds only the in-frame ones, with some missing. This table holds roughly 55,000 clones, 96% found once. Input material: peripheral blood mononuclear cells (PBMCs). The receptor source for this set is a child in the first two years of life.

The chain carries TRBV4-1 and TRBJ2-1; D possibly corresponds to TRBD2 (5 bases). With 1 base removed from V and 0 bases from J, the gap between germline ends came to 7 bases. Germline V gene lookup returns CDR1 MGHRA and CDR2 YSYEKL. The CDR3 consists of 15 residues. CDR3 sequence reads: CASSQGGASYNEQFF. CDR3 DNA: TGCGCCAGCAGCCAAGGGGGAGCCTCCTACAATGAGCAGTTCTTC.

This clone was observed a single time. The genes are TRBV5-1 and TRBJ2-2, with TRBD2 matching 7 bases. The CDR3 extends over 14 amino acids. The V gene's germline CDR1 is SGHRS and CDR2 YFSETQ. V trimming: 6 bases; J trimming: 4 bases; junction bases outside the gene matches: 6. CDR3 in amino acids: CASTGGSITGELFF. The CDR3 DNA is TGCGCCAGCACCGGCGGGAGTATCACCGGGGAGCTGTTTTTT.

The chain is built from TRBV4-1 and TRBJ1-2; D unresolved. Germline CDR1 is MGHRA and CDR2 is YSYEKL. This CDR3 region has 15 residues. V was pared by 1 base and J by 4 bases, with 13 bases between. In nucleotides, the CDR3 is TGCGCCAGCAGCCAAGTGTCTGGGGTAATCTATGGCTACACCTTC. This codes for CASSQVSGVIYGYTF.

This sequence joins TRBV2 and TRBJ2-3; D is undetermined. Trimming shortened V by 8 bases and J by 0 bases, and 12 bases separated the two germline ends. The CDR3 length is 14 residues. Germline CDR1 and CDR2: SNHLY and FYNNEI. The CDR3 sequence is CASVRRRSTDTQYF. For the CDR3, the DNA is TGTGCCAGCGTCCGGAGAAGGAGCACAGATACGCAGTATTTT. The full variable domain, completed using reference TRBV2 and TRBJ2-3, is EPEVTQTPSHQVTQMGQEVILRCVPISNHLYFYWYRQILGQKVEFLVSFYNNEISEKSEIFDDQFSVERPDGSNFTLKIRSTKLEDSAMYFCASVRRRSTDTQYFGPGTRLTVL.

The rearrangement uses TRBV11-2 and TRBJ2-7, with TRBD2 as a possible D gene (6 bases). The CDR3 is 14 residues long. Per the germline V gene, CDR1 is SGHAT and CDR2 is FQNNGV. Trimming took 1 base from V and 0 from J, leaving 7 bases between them. CDR3 in DNA: TGTGCCAGCAGCTTAGGGCGGGGCTCCTACGAGCAGTACTTC. Its translation: CASSLGRGSYEQYF.

The chain links TRBV7-8 to TRBJ2-7, with TRBD2 matching over 9 bases. CDR1 is SGHVS and CDR2 is FQNEAQ in the germline V gene. J lost 0 bases, V lost 4 bases, and 4 bases had no gene match. The CDR3 covers 15 residues. The CDR3 DNA reads as TGTGCCAGCAGCTCCTTAGCGGGAGCCTCCTACGAGCAGTACTTC. Its protein is CASSSLAGASYEQYF.

J is TRBJ2-7 and V is TRBV19; D may be TRBD1 or TRBD2 (5 bases each). The V end was cut by 8 bases, the J end by 2 bases, with 13 bases between. CDR1 and CDR2 from the germline V gene are LNHDA and SQIVND (reference sequence). This CDR3 is built from 13 residues. The DNA for the CDR3 is TGTGCCAGTGGGGCTAGCTTCCCCTACGAGCAGTACTTC. It encodes CASGASFPYEQYF.

The CDR3 DNA is TGTGCCATCAATGACAACGGCGAAGCTTTCTTT. It specifies CAINDNGEAFF. The chain carries TRBV10-3 and TRBJ1-1; D is uncertain. The CDR3 is 11 amino acids. The V end was cut by 7 bases, the J end by 8 bases, with 11 bases between. In germline, CDR1 is ENHRY, CDR2 SYGVKD.

The chain has TRBV18 and TRBJ2-3; 13 nucleotides match TRBD2. The CDR3 is made up of 20 amino acids. J lost 0 bases, V lost 1 base, and 10 bases had no gene match. CDR1 is KGHSH, CDR2 LQKENI, per germline. The CDR3 spells CASSPLSRTSGRRSTDTQYF. DNA for the CDR3: TGTGCCAGCTCACCACTGTCTAGGACTAGCGGGAGACGAAGCACAGATACGCAGTATTTT.

The V gene is TRBV7-2, the J gene TRBJ2-1; 9 bases line up with TRBD2. This CDR3 contains 15 residues. V lost 5 bases and J lost 4; bases outside the gene matches: 6. CDR1 SGHTA and CDR2 FQGNSA come from the germline V gene. The CDR3 spells CASSPLAGSYNEQFF. The CDR3 nucleotides are TGTGCCAGCAGCCCCCTAGCGGGATCGTACAATGAGCAGTTCTTC.

In this sample, this clone turned up once. The V gene is TRBV6-6, the J gene TRBJ2-7; tentatively, D is TRBD1 (5 bases). Germline V lookup: CDR1 MNHNY, CDR2 SVGAGI (reference sequence). This CDR3 region has 13 residues. V shed 0 bases and J shed 2 bases, with 5 bases lying between them. In DNA form, the CDR3 reads TGTGCCAGCAGTTACTCGGACACCTACGAGCAGTACTTC. This translates into CASSYSDTYEQYF.

This clone has a single count. V gene TRBV19 combines with J gene TRBJ2-3; D not resolved. Trimming stripped 1 base from V and 3 bases from J, with 11 bases between. The V gene's germline CDR1 is LNHDA and CDR2 SQIVND (reference sequence). The CDR3 is made up of 15 amino acids. The DNA for the CDR3 is TGTGCCAGTAGTATAGTCGCGACCCAAACAGATACGCAGTATTTT. Its protein product is CASSIVATQTDTQYF.

In DNA, the CDR3 is TGTGCCAGCAGCTTAGTAGGGACAGGAACTAATGAAAAACTGTTTTTT. This codes for CASSLVGTGTNEKLFF. V gene TRBV11-2 combines with J gene TRBJ1-4; 8 bases are shared with TRBD1. There are 16 residues in the CDR3. Germline V gene lookup returns CDR1 SGHAT and CDR2 FQNNGV. The J segment lost 1 base and the V segment lost 1 base, leaving 2 bases of the junction unmatched. Looking up the rest from reference TRBV11-2 and TRBJ1-4 gives the full variable domain: EAGVAQSPRYKIIEKRQSVAFWCNPISGHATLYWYQQILGQGPKLLIQFQNNGVVDDSQLPKDRFSAERLKGVDSTLKIQPAKLEDSAVYLCASSLVGTGTNEKLFFGSGTQLSVL.

The gene calls are TRBV9 and TRBJ1-1; D remains unclear. Germline CDR1 reads SGDLS; CDR2 reads YYNGEE. V was shortened by 3 bases and J by 4 bases, with 7 bases between the two germline ends. CDR3 length: 12 residues. The CDR3 DNA follows: TGTGCCAGCAGCGGTGGCGGCACTGAAGCTTTCTTT. Residues: CASSGGGTEAFF.

The chain combines TRBV19 with TRBJ2-1, with TRBD2 matching 9 bases. With V trimmed by 5 bases and J by 5 bases, 1 base remained unmatched. In germline, CDR1 is LNHDA, CDR2 SQIVND (reference sequence). The CDR3 is 13 amino acids. Here the CDR3 reads CASSGTSHNEQFF. CDR3 DNA sequence: TGTGCCAGTAGTGGGACTAGCCACAATGAGCAGTTCTTC.

The rearrangement links TRBV6-5 to TRBJ1-2, with TRBD1 matching 11 bases. J gave up 3 bases and V 4 bases, and 4 bases lay outside the gene matches. The germline V gene encodes CDR1 MNHEY and CDR2 SVGAGI. The CDR3 has 15 amino acids. Written as DNA, the CDR3 is TGTGCCAGCAGTTCTGGACAGGGGGCGGACTATGGCTACACCTTC. It yields the protein CASSSGQGADYGYTF.

The chain combines TRBV27 with TRBJ1-2; 7 bases agree with TRBD1. Germline-derived CDR1 and CDR2 are MNHEY and SMNVEV (reference sequence). Losses at the gene ends were 4 bases for V and 4 bases for J; bases not matched to a gene: 3. The length of the CDR3 is 13 residues. In DNA form, the CDR3 reads TGTGCCAGCAGTTCCCCAGGGGGCTATGGCTACACCTTC. Residues: CASSSPGGYGYTF.

The genes are TRBV10-3 and TRBJ1-1; possibly TRBD1 for D (6 bases). The V and J ends lost 3 bases and 5 bases respectively, with 13 bases between them. From germline, CDR1 is ENHRY and CDR2 SYGVKD. The CDR3 has 14 residues. CDR3 protein: CAISDMGGGTEAFF. The CDR3 DNA reads as TGTGCCATCAGTGACATGGGAGGGGGAACTGAAGCTTTCTTT.

The CDR3 sequence is CASRAGDGTDTQYF. CDR3 DNA: TGTGCCAGCAGAGCGGGAGACGGCACAGATACGCAGTATTTT. This chain joins TRBV9 and TRBJ2-3; 8 bases match TRBD2. With 5 bases clipped from V and 1 base from J, the junction kept 3 bases outside the gene matches. Per germline, CDR1 SGDLS and CDR2 YYNGEE. The CDR3 covers 14 residues.

This chain connects TRBV6-1 to TRBJ2-7; D is possibly TRBD1 (6 bases). V lost 10 bases, J lost 1 base, and 17 bases lay in between. The germline CDR1 and CDR2 sequences are MNHNS and SASEGT. CDR3 length equals 14 residues. CDR3 nucleotides: TGTGCCACCCCCAAGGACAGTCCTTCCTACGAGCAGTACTTC. This encodes CATPKDSPSYEQYF.